Shown below are 22 T cell receptor beta chains from a single sample sequenced in a study of CD8 T cells in ankylosing spondylitis. TCRdb itself ran the 5' RACE reads through MiXCR, one entry per CDR3 protein. This table holds roughly 180,000 distinct CDR3 sequences, 9.5% to 10% found once. The sequenced sample was blood, either unsorted or a sorted T cell fraction (not recorded which). The source is a female donor with ankylosing spondylitis or in good health (not recorded which).

The J gene is TRBJ1-6, the V gene TRBV2; tentative D call: TRBD1 (5 bases). Germline V gene lookup returns CDR1 SNHLY and CDR2 FYNNEI. This CDR3 comprises 12 residues. The V and J ends lost 4 bases and 18 bases respectively, with 16 bases between them. CDR3 sequence (DNA): TGTGCCAGCAGTGGGGGAGTGGACACAGGCCACTTT. Protein product: CASSGGVDTGHF.

This clonotype occurred a few times. The chain uses TRBV7-2 and TRBJ1-5; no clear D gene. The CDR3 contains 16 residues. Looked up from germline, CDR1 is SGHTA and CDR2 is FQGNSA. V gave up 0 bases and J gave up 1 base, with 10 bases separating them. The CDR3 reads CASSLASLGSNQPQHF. CDR3 DNA sequence: TGTGCCAGCAGCTTAGCCTCCTTGGGGAGCAATCAGCCCCAGCATTTT.

This clonotype showed up many times. The chain is built from TRBV6-2 or TRBV6-3 and TRBJ2-5; perhaps TRBD1 as D (5 bases). V lost 8 bases and J lost 2, with 12 bases in between. Germline V gene sequence: CDR1 MNHEY, CDR2 SVGEGT. This CDR3 is built from 13 residues. The CDR3, as DNA: TGTGCCAGCGGACACGGCAGTCAAGAGACCCAGTACTTC. It specifies CASGHGSQETQYF.

This clonotype was seen only a few times. The gene calls are TRBV20-1 and TRBJ2-7, with TRBD1 identical over 11 bases. Germline loops: CDR1 DFQATT, CDR2 SNEGSKA (reference sequence). CDR3 length: 14 amino acids. The V gene end was trimmed by 6 bases and the J gene end by 4 bases; junction bases not matched to a gene: 8. CDR3 DNA: TGCAGTGCCAAGACCGGGGACAGGGGGTACGAGCAGTACTTC. This gives the protein CSAKTGDRGYEQYF.

The chain joins TRBV4-1 to TRBJ2-5; D is tentatively TRBD1 or TRBD2 (6 bases each). This CDR3 spans 15 amino acids. V lost 3 bases, J lost 1 base, and 12 bases lay in between. Germline CDR1 and CDR2: MGHRA and YSYEKL. CDR3 loop: CASSQRGVSQETQYF. The CDR3 DNA reads TGCGCCAGCAGCCAGAGGGGGGTGAGCCAAGAGACCCAGTACTTC.

The sample holds many counts of this clonotype. V usage is TRBV18 and J usage is TRBJ1-2; weak D call: TRBD1 (6 bases). The CDR3 covers 14 residues. From germline, CDR1 is KGHSH and CDR2 LQKENI. V dropped 6 bases and J dropped 6 bases, with 17 bases sitting between them. CDR3 region: CASSLVDRTNGYTF. CDR3 sequence (DNA): TGTGCCAGCTCCCTCGTGGACAGAACAAATGGCTACACCTTC.

This clonotype has ten or more counts. This rearrangement joins TRBV28 to TRBJ1-6; 11 bases match TRBD1. Losses at the gene ends were 2 bases for V and 7 bases for J; bases not matched to a gene: 13. Germline V gene data show CDR1 as MDHEN and CDR2 as SYDVKM. The CDR3 length is 19 residues. As DNA, the CDR3 is TGTGCCAGCAGTTTAGTTCGCGGACAGGGGGCTATGGGGAATTCACCCCTCCACTTT. This gives the protein CASSLVRGQGAMGNSPLHF.

This clonotype showed up just a few times. This chain links TRBV2 with TRBJ2-1; no firm D call. CDR1 SNHLY and CDR2 FYNNEI come from the germline V gene. This CDR3 has 12 residues. V was cut by 5 bases and J by 8 bases, with 10 bases left in between. CDR3 in DNA: TGTGCCAGCAGTTGGACGTTTGATGAGCAGTTCTTC. This sequence encodes CASSWTFDEQFF.

This clonotype was counted between two and nine times. This chain joins TRBV27 and TRBJ2-1, with 7 bases fitting TRBD2. Germline lookup yields CDR1 MNHEY and CDR2 SMNVEV (reference sequence). V shed 3 bases and J 9 bases; nucleotides not matched to a gene: 14. The length of the CDR3 is 16 residues. The CDR3 is CASSLLQFGLVGEQFF. The CDR3 DNA reads as TGTGCCAGCAGTTTGTTACAATTTGGACTAGTGGGTGAGCAGTTCTTC.

The CDR3 here is CASSWGSSVSYEQYF. The CDR3 DNA reads as TGTGCCAGCAGCTGGGGATCTAGCGTCTCCTACGAGCAGTACTTC. J is TRBJ2-7 and V is TRBV11-2; D perhaps matches TRBD2 (6 bases). There are 15 residues in the CDR3. Trimming removed 4 bases from V and 0 bases from J, with 13 bases in between. Germline V gene sequence: CDR1 SGHAT, CDR2 FQNNGV. The full variable domain, its missing parts supplied by reference TRBV11-2 and TRBJ2-7, is EAGVAQSPRYKIIEKRQSVAFWCNPISGHATLYWYQQILGQGPKLLIQFQNNGVVDDSQLPKDRFSAERLKGVDSTLKIQPAKLEDSAVYLCASSWGSSVSYEQYFGPGTRLTVT.

The chain employs TRBV9 and TRBJ2-7; D possibly uses TRBD1 or TRBD2 (6 bases each). The CDR3 sequence is 17 residues long. The V gene's germline CDR1 is SGDLS and CDR2 YYNGEE. V gave up 4 bases and J gave up 3 bases, with 23 bases separating them. CDR3 coding DNA: TGTGCCAGCAGCCCCCGGCGGACAGCCGGACTAAACTACGAGCAGTACTTC. It codes for CASSPRRTAGLNYEQYF.

This clonotype appeared a few times. V gene TRBV9 combines with J gene TRBJ1-2; 7 nucleotides align to TRBD1. V lost 3 bases and J lost 3; bases outside the gene matches: 8. Per germline, CDR1 SGDLS and CDR2 YYNGEE. This CDR3 is 15 amino acids long. This chain's CDR3 is CASSARQGVDYGYTF. The CDR3 DNA follows: TGTGCCAGCAGCGCCCGACAGGGTGTAGACTATGGCTACACCTTC.

This clonotype has at least ten counts. J is TRBJ2-3 and V is TRBV13, with D possibly TRBD2 on 6 matching bases. V was pared by 8 bases and J by 7 bases, with 16 bases between. The germline gives CDR1 PRHDT, CDR2 FYEKMQ (reference sequence). The CDR3 is 13 amino acids. CDR3 sequence (DNA): TGTGCCAGCGCAGAGCGGGCGGCACATACGCAGTATTTT. Translated, it gives CASAERAAHTQYF.

The chain joins TRBV29-1 to TRBJ1-4, with a tentative D call TRBD1 (5 bases). This CDR3 is 13 amino acids long. The V gene lost 8 bases and the J gene lost 8 bases, with 18 bases spanning the gap. Germline assignment: CDR1 SQVTM and CDR2 ANQGSEA. The CDR3 loop is CSLGGVPGEKLFF. CDR3 in DNA: TGCAGCTTGGGAGGGGTCCCGGGGGAAAAACTGTTTTTT. The variable domain in full, with the rest retrieved from reference TRBV29-1 and TRBJ1-4, is SAVISQKPSRDICQRGTSLTIQCQVDSQVTMMFWYRQQPGQSLTLIATANQGSEATYESGFVIDKFPISRPNLTFSTLTVSNMSPEDSSIYLCSLGGVPGEKLFFGSGTQLSVL.

As for this clonotype: A much larger clone differs from this one at a single base, so this may be a read error. In DNA, the CDR3 is TGCGCCAGCAGCCAAGATTGGGGGCGGTCCTGCGAGCAGTACTTC. It yields the protein CASSQDWGRSCEQYF. V and J are TRBV4-3 and TRBJ2-7; TRBD1 is a possible D gene (6 bases). The CDR3 is 15 residues long. CDR1 and CDR2 from the germline V gene are LGHNA and YSLEER.

This clonotype was found many times. The rearrangement joins TRBV10-3 to TRBJ1-4; D remains unclear. The V end lost 2 bases, the J end lost 2 bases, and 3 bases lay between the germline ends. Germline V gene lookup returns CDR1 ENHRY and CDR2 SYGVKD. This CDR3 contains 13 residues. CDR3 residues: CAISEPTNEKLFF. Written as DNA, the CDR3 is TGTGCCATCAGTGAGCCTACTAATGAAAAACTGTTTTTT.

This clonotype has a count of ten or more. The genes are TRBV9 and TRBJ2-1; tentatively, D is TRBD1 (5 bases). Deletions cut 0 bases from V and 0 bases from J, with 7 bases between. CDR3 length: 15 residues. Germline values: CDR1 SGDLS, CDR2 YYNGEE. In nucleotides, the CDR3 is TGTGCCAGCAGCGTAGGAGACAGCTCCTACAATGAGCAGTTCTTC. As protein: CASSVGDSSYNEQFF.

This sequence joins TRBV14 and TRBJ1-6; D unclear. Trimming cost V 0 bases and J 6 bases, with 3 bases left between them. The CDR3 extends over 13 amino acids. Germline V CDR1 and CDR2: SGHDN, FVKESK. The DNA for the CDR3 is TGTGCCAGCAGCCAAGACAGTAATTCACCCCTCCACTTT. Amino acid sequence: CASSQDSNSPLHF.

This clonotype was seen at least ten times. V usage is TRBV27 and J usage is TRBJ2-1; the D gene could be TRBD1 or TRBD2 (5 bases each). Germline CDR1 MNHEY, CDR2 SMNVEV (reference sequence). The CDR3 covers 13 residues. V was cut by 7 bases and J by 2 bases, with 9 bases left in between. As DNA, the CDR3 is TGTGCCAGCAATGGGGGAGCCTACAATGAGCAGTTCTTC. This encodes CASNGGAYNEQFF.

This clonotype occurred a few times. The V and J genes are TRBV3-1 and TRBJ2-5; D assignment may be TRBD1 or TRBD2 (5 bases each). Trimming took off 3 bases at V and 4 bases at J, with 15 bases between the two ends. The germline gives CDR1 LGHDT, CDR2 YNNKEL (reference sequence). The CDR3 has 15 residues. Written as DNA, the CDR3 is TGTGCCAGCAGCCAGGTAGAGGGGACGGGAGAGACCCAGTACTTC. Its translation: CASSQVEGTGETQYF.

The chain employs TRBV20-1 and TRBJ2-3, with D possibly matching TRBD2 (6 bases). The germline CDR1 and CDR2 sequences are DFQATT and SNEGSKA (reference sequence). V lost 0 bases, J lost 4 bases, and 20 bases lay in between. This CDR3 is 17 amino acids long. The CDR3 sequence is CSAREALPGRGADTQYF. The DNA of the CDR3 is TGCAGTGCTAGAGAAGCCTTGCCCGGGAGAGGGGCAGATACGCAGTATTTT.

This clonotype has just a few counts. J is TRBJ2-7 and V is TRBV12-3 or TRBV12-4; maybe TRBD2 (5 bases). The V end was cut by 6 bases, the J end by 2 bases, with 11 bases between. The CDR3 is made up of 13 amino acids. The CDR3 is CASSTGNTYEQYF. The CDR3 DNA follows: TGTGCCAGCAGCACCGGGAACACCTACGAGCAGTACTTC.